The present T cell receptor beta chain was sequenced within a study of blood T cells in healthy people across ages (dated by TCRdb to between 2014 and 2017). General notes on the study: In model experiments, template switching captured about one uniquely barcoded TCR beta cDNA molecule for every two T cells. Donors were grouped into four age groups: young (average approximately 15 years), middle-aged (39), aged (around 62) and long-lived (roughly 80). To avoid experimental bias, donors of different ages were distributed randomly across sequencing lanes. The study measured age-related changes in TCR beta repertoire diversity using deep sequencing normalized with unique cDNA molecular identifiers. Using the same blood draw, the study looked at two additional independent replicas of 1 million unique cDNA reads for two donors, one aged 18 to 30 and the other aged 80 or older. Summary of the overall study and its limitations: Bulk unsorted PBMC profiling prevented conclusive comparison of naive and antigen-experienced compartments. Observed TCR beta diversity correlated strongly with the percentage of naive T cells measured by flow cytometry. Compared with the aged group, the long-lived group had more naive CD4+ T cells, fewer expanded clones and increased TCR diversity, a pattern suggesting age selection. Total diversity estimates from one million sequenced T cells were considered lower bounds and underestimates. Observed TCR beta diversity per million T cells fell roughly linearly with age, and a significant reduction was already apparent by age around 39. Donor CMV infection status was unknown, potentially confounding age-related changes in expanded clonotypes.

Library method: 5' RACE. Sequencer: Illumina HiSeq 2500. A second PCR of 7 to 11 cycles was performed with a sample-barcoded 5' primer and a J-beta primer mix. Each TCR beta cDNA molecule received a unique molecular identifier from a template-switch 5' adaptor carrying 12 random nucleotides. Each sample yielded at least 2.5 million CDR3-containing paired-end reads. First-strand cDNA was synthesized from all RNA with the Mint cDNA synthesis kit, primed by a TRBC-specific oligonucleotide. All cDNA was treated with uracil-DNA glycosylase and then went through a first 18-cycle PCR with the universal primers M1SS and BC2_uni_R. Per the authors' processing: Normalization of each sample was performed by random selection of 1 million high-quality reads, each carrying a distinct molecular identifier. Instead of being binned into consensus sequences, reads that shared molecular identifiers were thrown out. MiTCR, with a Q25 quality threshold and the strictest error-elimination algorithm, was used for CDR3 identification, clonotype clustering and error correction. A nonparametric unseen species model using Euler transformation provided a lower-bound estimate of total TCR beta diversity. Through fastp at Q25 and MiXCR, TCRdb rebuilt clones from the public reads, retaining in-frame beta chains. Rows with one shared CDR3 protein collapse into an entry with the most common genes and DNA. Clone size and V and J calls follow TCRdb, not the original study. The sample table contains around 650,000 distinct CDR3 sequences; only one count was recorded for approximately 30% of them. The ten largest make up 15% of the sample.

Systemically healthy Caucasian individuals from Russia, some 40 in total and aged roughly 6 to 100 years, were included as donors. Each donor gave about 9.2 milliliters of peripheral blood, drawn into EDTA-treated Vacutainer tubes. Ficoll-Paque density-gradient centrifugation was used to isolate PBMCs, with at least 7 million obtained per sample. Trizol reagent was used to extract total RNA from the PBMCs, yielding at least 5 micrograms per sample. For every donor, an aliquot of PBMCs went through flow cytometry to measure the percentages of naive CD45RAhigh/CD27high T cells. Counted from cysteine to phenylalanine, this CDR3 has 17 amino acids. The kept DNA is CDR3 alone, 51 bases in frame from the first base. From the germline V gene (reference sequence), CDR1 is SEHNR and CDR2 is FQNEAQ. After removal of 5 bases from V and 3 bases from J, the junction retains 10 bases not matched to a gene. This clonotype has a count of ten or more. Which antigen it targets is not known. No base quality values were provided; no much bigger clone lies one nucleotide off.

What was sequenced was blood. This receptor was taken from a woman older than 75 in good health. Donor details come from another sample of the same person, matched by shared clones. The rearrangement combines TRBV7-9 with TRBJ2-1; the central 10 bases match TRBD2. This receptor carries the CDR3 CASSPRGVAGGYNEQFF. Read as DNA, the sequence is TGTGCCAGCAGCCCCCGTGGGGTAGCGGGGGGCTACAATGAGCAGTTCTTC.